A single sample is the source of the 15 T cell receptor beta chains below, sequenced in a study of blood T cell repertoires in COVID-19. Data came from immunoSEQ multiplex PCR; TCRdb stores just in-frame clones and leaves some out. The sample lists around 250,000 clones, 75% to 90% occurring once. Input material: PBMCs or T cells enriched from blood (not recorded which). These receptors were obtained from a woman between 50 and 59 years old who had recovered from COVID-19.

The chain uses TRBV9 and TRBJ1-4, with TRBD1 matching 8 bases. Germline V gives CDR1 SGDLS, CDR2 YYNGEE. With 0 bases clipped from V and 5 bases from J, the junction kept 6 bases outside the gene matches. This CDR3 region has 16 residues. The DNA of the CDR3 is TGTGCCAGCAGCGTAGCTTCCGGACAGGGAAATGAAAAACTGTTTTTT. It translates to CASSVASGQGNEKLFF.

J is TRBJ1-4 and V is TRBV3-1 (or the pseudogene TRBV3-2); D remains unclear. The CDR3 is made up of 15 amino acids. Germline CDR1 and CDR2: LGHDT and YNNKEL (reference sequence). The V end lost 4 bases, the J end lost 8 bases, and 17 bases lay between the germline ends. CDR3: CASSRGFSGSEKLFF. The CDR3 DNA sequence: TGTGCCAGCAGCCGCGGGTTCTCAGGTAGCGAAAAACTGTTTTTT.

V gene TRBV28 combines with J gene TRBJ1-4; D call uncertain. The CDR3 is 14 amino acids. V dropped 2 bases and J dropped 7 bases, with 11 bases sitting between them. Germline V CDR1 and CDR2: MDHEN, SYDVKM. CDR3 sequence: CASSLLDSGEKLFF. The CDR3 bases are TGTGCCAGCAGTTTACTGGACTCGGGTGAAAAACTGTTTTTT.

CDR3 protein: CASSLLGGFSGNTIYF. The CDR3 nucleotides read TGTGCCAGCAGCCTTCTCGGGGGGTTCTCTGGAAACACCATATATTTT. V gene TRBV27 combines with J gene TRBJ1-3; TRBD1 might be the D (5 bases). V was clipped by 6 bases and J by 0 bases, with 15 bases between them. The CDR3 sequence is 16 residues long. Germline lookup yields CDR1 MNHEY and CDR2 SMNVEV (reference sequence).

The V and J genes are TRBV27 and TRBJ2-5; D perhaps matches TRBD2 (6 bases). This CDR3 has 14 residues. V was trimmed by 7 bases and J by 5 bases, leaving 17 bases between them. Germline values: CDR1 MNHEY, CDR2 SMNVEV (reference sequence). The CDR3 DNA follows: TGTGCCAGCACCTCCGGCGGCGGAGGGGAGACCCAGTACTTC. The encoded protein is CASTSGGGGETQYF.

The sample holds one count of this clone. The chain carries TRBV5-1 and TRBJ2-1; D gene unclear. The germline V and J ends were trimmed by 2 bases and 7 bases, with 10 bases remaining between them. CDR1 is SGHRS, CDR2 YFSETQ, per germline. This CDR3 is 13 amino acids long. The CDR3 protein is CASSFSANNEQFF. DNA for the CDR3: TGCGCCAGCAGCTTCTCCGCGAATAATGAGCAGTTCTTC.

The chain employs TRBV2 and TRBJ2-5; a weak D match, TRBD2 (7 bases). There are 17 residues in the CDR3. Trimming stripped 0 bases from V and 5 bases from J, with 19 bases between. The germline V gene has CDR1 SNHLY and CDR2 FYNNEI. CDR3 sequence: CASSEALGEGGGETQYF. CDR3 in DNA: TGTGCCAGCAGTGAAGCGCTGGGCGAGGGGGGAGGGGAGACCCAGTACTTC.

The CDR3 DNA is TGTGCCAGCAGCTTGCCCCTGGAGTTGGCCTCGAACGAGCAGTACTTC. This codes for CASSLPLELASNEQYF. This sequence joins TRBV5-5 and TRBJ2-7; no clear D gene. Between the trimmed V and J ends, which lost 1 base and 5 bases, there was a span of 19 bases. The germline V gene has CDR1 SGHKS and CDR2 YYEKEE (reference sequence). The CDR3 length is 16 residues. Full variable domain (rest looked up from reference TRBV5-5 and TRBJ2-7): DAGVTQSPTHLIKTRGQQVTLRCSPISGHKSVSWYQQVLGQGPQFIFQYYEKEERGRGNFPDRFSARQFPNYSSELNVNALLLGDSALYLCASSLPLELASNEQYFGPGTRLTVT.

The rearrangement links TRBV5-1 to TRBJ1-2, with TRBD1 matching over 7 bases. CDR1 is SGHRS and CDR2 is YFSETQ in the germline V gene. The CDR3 has 16 residues. Unmatched junction bases numbered 13, after V lost 0 bases and J lost 8 bases. CDR3 sequence (DNA): TGCGCCAGCAGCTTGGAGGTTAGGGGGCAGGGCATAGGCTACACCTTC. It is translated as CASSLEVRGQGIGYTF.

The chain joins TRBV29-1 to TRBJ2-7, with D possibly being TRBD1 (6 bases). V lost 4 bases and J lost 9, with 22 bases in between. This CDR3 region has 14 residues. Germline V gives CDR1 SQVTM, CDR2 ANQGSEA. In DNA form, the CDR3 reads TGCAGCGTTGCAAAACAGGGTTACGGGGTTGTGCAGTACTTC. Encoded protein: CSVAKQGYGVVQYF.

This chain connects TRBV3-1 (or the pseudogene TRBV3-2) to TRBJ2-7; D is perhaps TRBD1 (6 bases). V was trimmed by 1 base and J by 6 bases, leaving 16 bases between them. This CDR3 is 15 amino acids long. Germline lookup yields CDR1 LGHDT and CDR2 YNNKEL (reference sequence). Written as DNA, the CDR3 is TGTGCCAGCAGCCAAGGGTGGGGGCCGGCCCTCGAGCAGTACTTC. It specifies CASSQGWGPALEQYF.

This chain links TRBV12-3 or TRBV12-4 with TRBJ1-1; no firm D call. The CDR3 contains 13 residues. V lost 4 bases and J lost 1, with 7 bases in between. The CDR3 spells CASSYAGNTEAFF. Written as DNA, the CDR3 is TGTGCCAGCAGTTACGCAGGGAACACTGAAGCTTTCTTT.

The chain has TRBV28 and TRBJ2-7; maybe TRBD1 (5 bases). The CDR3 runs to 14 residues. Germline CDR1 reads MDHEN; CDR2 reads SYDVKM. The V gene lost 7 bases and the J gene lost 2 bases, with 15 bases spanning the gap. The CDR3 DNA reads as TGTGCCAGCAAAATGACAGCGACGCCCTACGAGCAGTACTTC. Translated: CASKMTATPYEQYF.

This chain joins TRBV28 and TRBJ2-2; 9 bases are shared with TRBD2. This CDR3 has 16 amino acids. J lost 5 bases, V lost 5 bases, and 9 bases had no gene match. Germline V gene data show CDR1 as MDHEN and CDR2 as SYDVKM. CDR3 DNA sequence: TGTGCCAGCAGTCCCCTGGGAGCGGGAGGTACCGGGGAGCTGTTTTTT. The encoded protein is CASSPLGAGGTGELFF.

The V and J genes are TRBV7-2 and TRBJ1-2; a possible D gene is TRBD1 (6 bases). Germline-derived CDR1 and CDR2 are SGHTA and FQGNSA. Trimming removed 3 bases from V and 4 bases from J, with 9 bases in between. This CDR3 has 13 amino acids. CDR3 nucleotide sequence: TGTGCCAGCAGCTTCGACAGGATCTATGGCTACACCTTC. This translates into CASSFDRIYGYTF.